Listed below are T cell receptor beta chains from one sample, sequenced in a study of blood T cell repertoires in COVID-19. Sequencing used immunoSEQ multiplex PCR; TCRdb keeps in-frame clones, though not all of them. This sample has roughly 67,000 clones, with around nine tenths found just once. Source material: peripheral blood. Receptor source: a woman in her sixties with acute or convalescent COVID-19. The CDR3 runs from the conserved cysteine through the conserved F or W. The D gene is left open where the match is weak. Clone size is given for some rows only: seen once, a few or many times, or a class if the clone is expanded.

clone size,D gene,J gene,V gene,CDR3 DNA,CDR3 protein
-,TRBD2,TRBJ2-2,TRBV14,TGTGCCAGCAGCCAAGTACTAGCGGGGGACACCGGGGAGCTGTTTTTT,CASSQVLAGDTGELFF
-,-,TRBJ1-3,TRBV15,TGTGCCACGGGCGTCGATAGGTATTCTGGAAACACCATATATTTT,CATGVDRYSGNTIYF
-,-,TRBJ1-3,TRBV5-8,TGTGCCAGCAGCGGATCCCTGGGGGGAGGAAACACCATATATTTT,CASSGSLGGGNTIYF
-,-,TRBJ1-5,TRBV27,TGTGCCAGCAGCGTTGACGGGATCAATCAGCCCCAGCATTTT,CASSVDGINQPQHF
-,-,TRBJ2-3,TRBV19,TGTGCCAGTACCCGCAGATACACAGATACGCAGTATTTT,CASTRRYTDTQYF
-,-,TRBJ1-2,TRBV19,TGTGCCAGTAGTTCCCAGGGGAAATCCTATGGCTACACCTTC,CASSSQGKSYGYTF
-,-,TRBJ2-2,TRBV7-2,TGTGCCAGCAGCTTACTCACAGAAACCGGGGAGCTGTTTTTT,CASSLLTETGELFF
-,TRBD1,TRBJ2-1,TRBV2,TGTGCCAGCAGTGAGACTTTGGACAGGGATATCCTCAATGAGCAGTTCTTC,CASSETLDRDILNEQFF
-,-,TRBJ2-3,TRBV3-1/TRBV3-2,TGTGCCAGCAGCCACGGGGATACGCAGTATTTT,CASSHGDTQYF
once,TRBD1,TRBJ1-1,TRBV5-1,TGCGCCAGCAGCTTGGTACGGGACAGGGGGCTCGGTGGCACTGAAGCTTTCTTT,CASSLVRDRGLGGTEAFF
-,-,TRBJ2-1,TRBV6-2/TRBV6-3,TGTGCCAGCAGTGCGAGGCCCCCCGACTACAATGAGCAGTTCTTC,CASSARPPDYNEQFF
few,TRBD2,TRBJ2-5,TRBV2,TGTGCCAGCAGGCCCGGACTAGCGGGGGGCCATGGAGAGACCCAGTACTTC,CASRPGLAGGHGETQYF
-,-,TRBJ2-1,TRBV7-3,TGTGCCAGCAGCTTATCCAACAATGAGCAGTTCTTC,CASSLSNNEQFF
-,TRBD1,TRBJ2-4,TRBV4-2,TGTGCCAGCAGCCAAGTTTCCGGGACAGGGGGCGCGAAGGCCAAAAACATTCAGTACTTC,CASSQVSGTGGAKAKNIQYF
-,TRBD2,TRBJ2-1,TRBV19,TGTGCCAGTAGCGAGCGGGGGGACAGATATGAGCAGTTCTTC,CASSERGDRYEQFF
-,-,TRBJ1-5,TRBV4-2,TGTGCCAGCAGCCAAGAGTATGGCAATCAGCCCCAGCATTTT,CASSQEYGNQPQHF
-,-,TRBJ2-5,TRBV18,TGTGCCAGCTCACCACAACAGGCCCAAGAGACCCAGTACTTC,CASSPQQAQETQYF
-,-,TRBJ1-2,TRBV6-6,TGTGCCAGCACTCCCGCTAACTATGGCTACACCTTC,CASTPANYGYTF
-,-,TRBJ1-2,TRBV4-1,TGCGCCAGCTCCCAGAACGGACTTAAGGGTGATGGCTACACCTTC,CASSQNGLKGDGYTF
medium-sized,-,TRBJ1-5,TRBV3-1/TRBV3-2,TGTGCCAGCAGCCAAGATTATACAAGCAATCAGCCCCAGCATTTT,CASSQDYTSNQPQHF
-,TRBD2,TRBJ2-5,TRBV5-1,TGCGCCAGCAGCTTGGGGACTAGCGGGTCAAGGGCCCAGTACTTC,CASSLGTSGSRAQYF
-,-,TRBJ1-2,TRBV19,TGTGCCAGTAGTATTATCCCCTTCACAGGGCACGTCTATGGCTACACCTTC,CASSIIPFTGHVYGYTF
-,-,TRBJ2-1,TRBV29-1,TGCAGCGCCTGGGGCGGGATCAATGAGCAGTTCTTC,CSAWGGINEQFF
-,TRBD2,TRBJ2-1,TRBV4-1,TGCGCCAGCAGCCAAGTAACTAGCGGGAGGGGTTACAATGAGCAGTTCTTC,CASSQVTSGRGYNEQFF
-,-,TRBJ2-2,TRBV6-6,TGTGCCAGCAGTTACCCCCCAACCGGGGAGCTGTTTTTT,CASSYPPTGELFF
-,-,TRBJ1-2,TRBV5-1,TGCGCCAGCAGCTTTAGGACAGAGAACTATGGCTACACCTTC,CASSFRTENYGYTF
-,TRBD2,TRBJ2-5,TRBV13,TGTGCCAGCAGCCGAGGGGGACTAGCGGGAGTGCCCACCCCCGAGACCCAGTACTTC,CASSRGGLAGVPTPETQYF
-,-,TRBJ2-1,TRBV11-2,TGTGCCAGCAGCTTAGAACATCAGGGGCTTAGTGTCGATGAGCAGTTCTTC,CASSLEHQGLSVDEQFF
-,-,TRBJ1-5,TRBV6-4,TGTGCCAGCAGGAGGTGGGTAGCGCATAGCAATCAGCCCCAGCATTTT,CASRRWVAHSNQPQHF
once,TRBD1,TRBJ1-4,TRBV19,TGTGCCAGTAGTATAATGGGACAGACTAATGAAAAACTGTTTTTT,CASSIMGQTNEKLFF
-,TRBD2,TRBJ2-1,TRBV7-8,TGTGCCAGCAGCTTACTGGGACTAGCGGGGAACAATGAGCAGTTCTTC,CASSLLGLAGNNEQFF
-,TRBD1,TRBJ1-6,TRBV28,TGTGCCAGCAGGCGACAGGGGAATCCTTCACCCCTCCACTTT,CASRRQGNPSPLHF
-,-,TRBJ2-3,TRBV5-1,TGCGCCAGCAGCTTGGTACAGGGTAGCACAGATACGCAGTATTTT,CASSLVQGSTDTQYF
-,TRBD1,TRBJ1-2,TRBV7-2,TGTGCCAGCAGTCTTGGACAGGGAGGAGGCTATGGCTACACCTTC,CASSLGQGGGYGYTF
-,-,TRBJ1-2,TRBV19,TGTGCCAGCGGAATGTCGTGGTCCAGGGCTTACGGCTACACCTTC,CASGMSWSRAYGYTF
-,TRBD1,TRBJ1-5,TRBV27,TGTGCCAGCAGTTCGGGGGACAGGAGCAATCAGCCCCAGCATTTT,CASSSGDRSNQPQHF
few,-,TRBJ1-4,TRBV7-9,TGTGCCAGCAGCAAAGTGGGAGGGCCAGGGAACGAAAAACTGTTTTTT,CASSKVGGPGNEKLFF
-,-,TRBJ1-6,TRBV3-1/TRBV3-2,TGTGCCAGCAGCCTAAGAAATCCCATACATCATAATTCACCCCTCCACTTT,CASSLRNPIHHNSPLHF
once,TRBD2,TRBJ2-5,TRBV6-2/TRBV6-3,TGTGCCAGCAGTTGGACTAGCGGGAGAGCCGAGGAGACCCAGTACTTC,CASSWTSGRAEETQYF
-,-,TRBJ1-5,TRBV6-2/TRBV6-3,TGTGCCAGCAGTTTGAGGGTTAGCAATCAGCCCCAGCATTTT,CASSLRVSNQPQHF
-,TRBD2,TRBJ2-1,TRBV7-2,TGTGCCAGCAGCCAGCTAGCGGGAGGGTACAATGAGCAGTTCTTC,CASSQLAGGYNEQFF
-,-,TRBJ1-3,TRBV12-3/TRBV12-4,TGTGCCAGCAGCGGGGGTACTGGAAACACCATATATTTT,CASSGGTGNTIYF
-,-,TRBJ1-1,TRBV4-1,TGCGCCAGCAGCCACCCGCAGACACAGGGGAACACTGAAGCTTTCTTT,CASSHPQTQGNTEAFF
-,-,TRBJ1-5,TRBV27,TGTGCCAGCAGTCCCCAGGGTAGGGATCAGCCCCAGCATTTT,CASSPQGRDQPQHF
once,-,TRBJ1-2,TRBV5-4,TGTGCCAGCAGCTCGCAGGGGTTGGATGGCTACACCTTC,CASSSQGLDGYTF
-,-,TRBJ2-3,TRBV20-1,TGCAGTGCTAGTACGGGGGAGACCACAGATACGCAGTATTTT,CSASTGETTDTQYF
-,-,TRBJ1-5,TRBV24-1,TGTGCCACCAGTGGCAAAACGGGTATCAATCAGCCCCAGCATTTT,CATSGKTGINQPQHF
-,TRBD1,TRBJ1-1,TRBV10-3,TGTGCCATCAGCACAGACCCGGGACAGGGGAGGGCTGAAGCTTTCTTT,CAISTDPGQGRAEAFF
-,-,TRBJ1-5,TRBV6-2/TRBV6-3,TGTGCCAGCAGTCGCGATAGAAATCAGCCCCAGCATTTT,CASSRDRNQPQHF
once,-,TRBJ1-2,TRBV14,TGTGCCAGCAGCCTGGACAGTAACTATGGCTACACCTTC,CASSLDSNYGYTF
-,-,TRBJ1-5,TRBV20-1,TGCAGTGCTGGCGGGTCTCGCGGCCAGCATTTT,CSAGGSRGQHF
-,-,TRBJ1-1,TRBV19,TGTGCCAGTAGCCCTAACTCCAAGGGGTTTAGAATGTTGAACACTGAAGCTTTCTTT,CASSPNSKGFRMLNTEAFF